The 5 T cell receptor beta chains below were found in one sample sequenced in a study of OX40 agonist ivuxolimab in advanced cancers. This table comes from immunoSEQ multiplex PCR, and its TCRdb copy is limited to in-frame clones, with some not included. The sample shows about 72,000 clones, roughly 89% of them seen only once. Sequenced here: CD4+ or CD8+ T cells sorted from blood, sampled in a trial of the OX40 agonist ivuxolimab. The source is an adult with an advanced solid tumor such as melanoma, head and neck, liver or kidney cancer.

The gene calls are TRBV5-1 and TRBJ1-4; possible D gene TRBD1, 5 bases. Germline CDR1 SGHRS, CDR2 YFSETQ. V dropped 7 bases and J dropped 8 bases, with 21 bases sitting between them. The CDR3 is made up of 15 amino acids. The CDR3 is CASGTEGPTGEKLFF. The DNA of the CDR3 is TGCGCCAGCGGGACCGAGGGCCCCACGGGGGAAAAACTGTTTTTT.

CDR3 region: CASTRGGGGNSYEQYF. The CDR3 DNA is TGTGCCAGCACTCGCGGGGGGGGCGGTAATTCCTACGAGCAGTACTTC. The chain has TRBV28 and TRBJ2-7; 9 nucleotides line up with TRBD2. Germline-derived CDR1 and CDR2 are MDHEN and SYDVKM. The junction had 11 bases not matched to a gene; V was cut back by 7 bases and J by 1 base. There are 16 residues in the CDR3.

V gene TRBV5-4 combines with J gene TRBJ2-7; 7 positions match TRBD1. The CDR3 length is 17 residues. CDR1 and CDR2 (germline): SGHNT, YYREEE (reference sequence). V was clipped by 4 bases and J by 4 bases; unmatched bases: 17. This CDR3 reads CASSQVETGNTFYEQYF. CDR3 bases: TGTGCCAGCAGCCAAGTGGAGACAGGGAACACCTTTTACGAGCAGTACTTC.

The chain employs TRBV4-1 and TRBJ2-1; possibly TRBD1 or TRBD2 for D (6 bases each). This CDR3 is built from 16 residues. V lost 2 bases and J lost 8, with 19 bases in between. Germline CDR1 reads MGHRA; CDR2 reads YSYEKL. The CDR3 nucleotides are TGCGCCAGCAGCCAATTTTGGGGGGCCGGGGTCGATGAGCAGTTCTTC. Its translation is CASSQFWGAGVDEQFF.

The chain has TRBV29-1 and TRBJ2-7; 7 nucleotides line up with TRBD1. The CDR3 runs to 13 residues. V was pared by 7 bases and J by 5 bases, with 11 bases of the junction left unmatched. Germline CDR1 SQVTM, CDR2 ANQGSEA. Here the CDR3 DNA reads TGCAGCGCGACAGGGAACGGCGGCCACGAGCAGTACTTC. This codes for CSATGNGGHEQYF.